The 9 T cell receptor beta chains reported below all come from one sample, sequenced in a study of T cells in Graves' hyperthyroidism and ophthalmopathy. TCR beta CDR3 sequences were amplified from RNA transcripts. When the TCR CDR3 underwent first-round RT-PCR, the HTBI primer set was used. TCRdb reprocessed the multiplex PCR reads with MiXCR, giving one entry per CDR3 protein. The sample shows about 270,000 distinct CDR3 sequences, less than 30% of them seen only once. The sample taken for sequencing was blood. These receptors were collected from a man in his forties with Graves' hyperthyroidism that later progressed to Graves' ophthalmopathy.

Many counts were recorded for this clonotype. V is TRBV20-1 and J is TRBJ2-5; possibly TRBD1 for D (6 bases). The V end was cut by 3 bases, the J end by 3 bases, with 14 bases between. This CDR3 has 14 amino acids. The germline V gene has CDR1 DFQATT and CDR2 SNEGSKA (reference sequence). The CDR3 loop is CSASSGTRKETQYF. CDR3 DNA: TGCAGTGCTAGTAGTGGGACAAGAAAAGAGACCCAGTACTTC.

In this sample, this clonotype turned up many times. This chain joins TRBV5-1 and TRBJ1-1; tentative D call: TRBD1 (5 bases). This CDR3 is built from 15 residues. Germline V gives CDR1 SGHRS, CDR2 YFSETQ. The V end lost 4 bases, the J end lost 1 base, and 14 bases lay between the germline ends. Here the CDR3 DNA reads TGCGCCAGCAGCACAATTTCCGACAGGAACACTGAAGCTTTCTTT. Translation: CASSTISDRNTEAFF. The whole variable domain, filled in from reference TRBV5-1 and TRBJ1-1, reads KAGVTQTPRYLIKTRGQQVTLSCSPISGHRSVSWYQQTPGQGLQFLFEYFSETQRNKGNFPGRFSGRQFSNSRSEMNVSTLELGDSALYLCASSTISDRNTEAFFGQGTRLTVV.

This clonotype was recorded at least ten times. The V gene is TRBV4-1, the J gene TRBJ1-1; D is ambiguous. The CDR3 consists of 15 residues. V was pared by 0 bases and J by 1 base, with 9 bases between. Germline V CDR1 and CDR2: MGHRA, YSYEKL. The CDR3 coding sequence is TGCGCCAGCAGCCAAGATTGGGCAGGGAACACTGAAGCTTTCTTT. Protein product: CASSQDWAGNTEAFF.

CDR3 amino acids: CASRRQGAGEAFF. The CDR3 region has the DNA TGTGCCAGCAGACGACAGGGGGCTGGTGAAGCTTTCTTT. This chain connects TRBV28 to TRBJ1-1, with 10 bases lining up with TRBD1. J lost 7 bases, V lost 6 bases, and 5 bases had no gene match. There are 13 residues in the CDR3. Germline V CDR1 and CDR2: MDHEN, SYDVKM.

This clonotype has ten or more counts. The J gene is TRBJ2-3, the V gene TRBV10-3; 9 bases are a match to TRBD2. CDR3 size: 14 residues. Trimming at V came to 5 bases and at J to 4 bases, leaving 4 bases not matched to a gene. Germline CDR1 ENHRY, CDR2 SYGVKD. CDR3 residues: CAISLAGVADTQYF. DNA for the CDR3: TGTGCCATCAGTTTAGCGGGAGTCGCAGATACGCAGTATTTT.

In its sample, this clonotype was seen many times. This chain connects TRBV6-1 to TRBJ2-3; 7 bases match TRBD1. CDR1 is MNHNS and CDR2 is SASEGT in the germline V gene. J lost 4 bases, V lost 6 bases, and 7 bases had no gene match. The CDR3 totals 14 residues. Written as DNA, the CDR3 is TGTGCCAGCAGACTGAGGACAGGCTCAGATACGCAGTATTTT. Residues: CASRLRTGSDTQYF.

The rearrangement uses TRBV30 and TRBJ1-1, with 7 bases fitting TRBD1. Germline values: CDR1 GTSNPN, CDR2 SVGIG (reference sequence). This CDR3 spans 13 amino acids. J lost 5 bases, V lost 3 bases, and 6 bases had no gene match. As DNA, the CDR3 is TGTGCCTGGAGAAAAGACAGGGCGACTGAAGCTTTCTTT. It is translated as CAWRKDRATEAFF.

This clonotype has at least ten counts. The gene calls are TRBV19 and TRBJ2-7; tentatively, D is TRBD2 (5 bases). In germline, CDR1 is LNHDA, CDR2 SQIVND (reference sequence). V gave up 5 bases and J gave up 4 bases, with 15 bases separating them. The CDR3 extends over 14 amino acids. CDR3 sequence reads: CASSRTAAAYEQYF. The CDR3 nucleotides are TGTGCCAGTAGTCGGACTGCCGCCGCGTACGAGCAGTACTTC.

This clonotype was counted ten times or more. V gene TRBV14 combines with J gene TRBJ1-1, with 9 bases lining up with TRBD1. The CDR3 is 15 amino acids. V shed 3 bases and J 1 base; nucleotides not matched to a gene: 3. Germline-derived CDR1 and CDR2 are SGHDN and FVKESK. This CDR3 reads CASSHGQGKNTEAFF. The CDR3 DNA reads TGTGCCAGCAGCCACGGACAGGGGAAGAACACTGAAGCTTTCTTT.